This passage covers 31 T cell receptor beta chains from one sample sequenced in a study of OX40 agonist ivuxolimab in advanced cancers. Libraries were made using the immunoSEQ multiplex PCR assay. The clones in this table, taken by TCRdb from immuneACCESS, are in-frame only. Not every clone is retained; where verified, under half of the shortfall comes from an unresolved V gene, and the cause of the rest is unknown. The sample data list tens of thousands of clones, and more than 85% of these were observed just once. Of the sample, roughly 6.9% is held by the ten largest clones. This specimen was CD4+ or CD8+ T cells sorted from blood, taken in a trial of the OX40 agonist ivuxolimab. The source of these receptors is an adult with an advanced solid tumor such as melanoma, head and neck, liver or kidney cancer.

The genes are TRBV6-6 and TRBJ1-4; D is perhaps TRBD1 (6 bases). The germline V and J ends were trimmed by 5 bases and 10 bases, with 14 bases remaining between them. The CDR3 runs 13 residues. The germline V gene encodes CDR1 MNHNY and CDR2 SVGAGI (reference sequence). The CDR3 spells CASSGRGGGKLFF. The CDR3 DNA sequence: TGTGCCAGCAGTGGACGTGGAGGGGGAAAACTGTTTTTT.

The V call is TRBV5-1, the J call TRBJ2-1; 9 positions agree with TRBD2. Germline loops: CDR1 SGHRS, CDR2 YFSETQ. V lost 4 bases and J lost 8; bases outside the gene matches: 10. CDR3 size: 15 residues. As DNA, the CDR3 is TGCGCCAGCAGCACCATAGCGGGAGTGAACGATGAGCAGTTCTTC. Its protein product is CASSTIAGVNDEQFF.

The V and J genes are TRBV29-1 and TRBJ2-2; the D gene is possibly TRBD2 (6 bases). This CDR3 spans 12 amino acids. Trimming took off 7 bases at V and 4 bases at J, with 10 bases between the two ends. Germline CDR1 and CDR2: SQVTM and ANQGSEA. This CDR3 reads CSGGASTGELFF. For the CDR3, the DNA is TGCAGCGGCGGGGCTAGCACCGGGGAGCTGTTTTTT.

The chain is built from TRBV19 and TRBJ2-1, with a tentative D call TRBD2 (6 bases). V lost 4 bases, J lost 6 bases, and 16 bases lay in between. The CDR3 runs 15 residues. The germline gives CDR1 LNHDA, CDR2 SQIVND (reference sequence). The CDR3 DNA reads TGTGCCAGTAGTACCTCGTTACTAGCATCCAATGAGCAGTTCTTC. This codes for CASSTSLLASNEQFF.

The V gene is TRBV19, the J gene TRBJ1-5; D gene uncertain. Trimming shortened V by 5 bases and J by 6 bases, and 8 bases separated the two germline ends. Germline CDR1 reads LNHDA; CDR2 reads SQIVND (reference sequence). The CDR3 sequence is 12 residues long. The DNA for the CDR3 is TGTGCCAGTAGTCGGACGGGTCAGCCCCAGCATTTT. Residues: CASSRTGQPQHF.

This chain joins TRBV5-6 and TRBJ1-1; D is uncertain. Trimming removed 1 base from V and 2 bases from J, with 18 bases in between. The germline gives CDR1 SGHDT, CDR2 YYEEEE. The CDR3 loop spans 17 amino acids. Written as DNA, the CDR3 is TGTGCCAGCAGCTTGCTATTTCTCAGCGCTGTCAACACTGAAGCTTTCTTT. Residues: CASSLLFLSAVNTEAFF.

The CDR3 loop is CASSVTTKTSSYNEQFF. In nucleotides, the CDR3 is TGTGCCAGCAGCGTTACGACTAAAACGAGCTCCTACAATGAGCAGTTCTTC. This rearrangement joins TRBV9 to TRBJ2-1, with a possible D match to TRBD2 (5 bases). Germline V gene lookup returns CDR1 SGDLS and CDR2 YYNGEE. The V end lost 2 bases, the J end lost 0 bases, and 15 bases lay between the germline ends. The CDR3 totals 17 residues.

The chain uses TRBV9 and TRBJ2-3, with 11 positions matching TRBD2. Germline CDR1 is SGDLS and CDR2 is YYNGEE. V trimming: 2 bases; J trimming: 1 base; junction bases outside the gene matches: 3. The CDR3 totals 16 residues. The CDR3 bases are TGTGCCAGCAGCGTGGCTAGCGGGAGGCGCACAGATACGCAGTATTTT. Translation gives CASSVASGRRTDTQYF.

V is TRBV28 and J is TRBJ2-6; no clear D. Germline CDR1 is MDHEN and CDR2 is SYDVKM. The CDR3 totals 15 residues. Trimming took off 8 bases at V and 0 bases at J, with 11 bases between the two ends. CDR3 loop: CASGYSHSGANVLTF. DNA for the CDR3: TGTGCCAGCGGGTACAGTCACTCTGGGGCCAACGTCCTGACTTTC.

The chain is built from TRBV9 and TRBJ2-5; D possibly uses TRBD1 or TRBD2 (5 bases each). Trimming took off 0 bases at V and 5 bases at J, with 11 bases between the two ends. This CDR3 spans 14 amino acids. CDR1 SGDLS and CDR2 YYNGEE come from the germline V gene. CDR3 coding DNA: TGTGCCAGCAGCGTAGTGGGGGATTGGGAGACCCAGTACTTC. It yields the protein CASSVVGDWETQYF.

V usage is TRBV7-9 and J usage is TRBJ1-2, with D possibly being TRBD1 (5 bases). Germline V gene lookup returns CDR1 SEHNR and CDR2 FQNEAQ (reference sequence). CDR3 length: 13 residues. With 4 bases removed from V and 2 bases from J, the gap between germline ends came to 8 bases. CDR3 loop: CASSSGENYGYTF. CDR3 sequence (DNA): TGTGCCAGCAGCTCGGGGGAAAACTATGGCTACACCTTC.

The chain uses TRBV27 and TRBJ2-3, with 10 bases identical to TRBD2. The V gene end was trimmed by 7 bases and the J gene end by 2 bases; junction bases not matched to a gene: 9. The CDR3 extends over 16 amino acids. The germline V gene encodes CDR1 MNHEY and CDR2 SMNVEV (reference sequence). The CDR3 coding sequence is TGTGCCAGCACTCTTAGCGGGAGGTTTGTCACAGATACGCAGTATTTT. As protein: CASTLSGRFVTDTQYF.

This clone has just a few counts. The gene calls are TRBV4-2 and TRBJ1-4, with no clear D. Germline V gives CDR1 LGHNA, CDR2 YNFKEQ. The CDR3 covers 14 residues. Trimming pared 1 base from V and 9 bases from J, leaving 12 bases between. CDR3 protein: CASSQAGPEKKLFF. The CDR3 bases are TGTGCCAGCAGCCAAGCCGGACCGGAGAAAAAACTGTTTTTT.

In its sample, this clone was seen once. CDR3 DNA sequence: TGTGCCAGCAGCCGGTACAGGGGACCCGGCTACACCTTC. Encoded protein: CASSRYRGPGYTF. This chain connects TRBV6-5 to TRBJ1-2; 7 nucleotides line up with TRBD1. Germline loops: CDR1 MNHEY, CDR2 SVGAGI. The CDR3 totals 13 residues. V lost 6 bases to trimming and J lost 8 bases; unmatched junction nucleotides: 9.

The V and J genes are TRBV29-1 and TRBJ2-7; 9 nucleotides match TRBD2. The germline V gene has CDR1 SQVTM and CDR2 ANQGSEA. Germline trimming cut 2 bases from V and 6 bases from J; bases unmatched to any gene: 5. The CDR3 runs 13 residues. CDR3 sequence reads: CSVEIAGAGEQYF. The DNA for the CDR3 is TGCAGCGTTGAAATAGCGGGAGCAGGCGAGCAGTACTTC.

V and J are TRBV11-2 and TRBJ2-1; TRBD1 matches at 8 bases. V trimming: 5 bases; J trimming: 0 bases; junction bases outside the gene matches: 12. The germline V gene encodes CDR1 SGHAT and CDR2 FQNNGV. The CDR3 has 18 amino acids. Here the CDR3 reads CASSRNTGGLSSYNEQFF. The CDR3 DNA follows: TGTGCCAGCAGCCGTAACACAGGGGGGCTTAGCTCCTACAATGAGCAGTTCTTC. The full variable domain, its missing parts supplied by reference TRBV11-2 and TRBJ2-1, is EAGVAQSPRYKIIEKRQSVAFWCNPISGHATLYWYQQILGQGPKLLIQFQNNGVVDDSQLPKDRFSAERLKGVDSTLKIQPAKLEDSAVYLCASSRNTGGLSSYNEQFFGPGTRLTVL.

The chain has TRBV30 and TRBJ2-7, with TRBD1 matching over 9 bases. This CDR3 is built from 14 residues. The junction had 4 bases not matched to a gene; V was cut back by 0 bases and J by 4 bases. From germline, CDR1 is GTSNPN and CDR2 SVGIG (reference sequence). CDR3 sequence reads: CAWSVNRGRYEQYF. Here the CDR3 DNA reads TGTGCCTGGAGTGTAAACAGGGGGCGGTACGAGCAGTACTTC. The variable domain in full, completed from reference TRBV30 and TRBJ2-7, reads SQTIHQWPATLVQPVGSPLSLECTVEGTSNPNLYWYRQAAGRGLQLLFYSVGIGQISSEVPQNLSASRPQDRQFILSSKKLLLSDSGFYLCAWSVNRGRYEQYFGPGTRLTVT.

The V and J genes are TRBV5-4 and TRBJ1-1, with 7 bases identical to TRBD1. Germline V CDR1 and CDR2: SGHNT, YYREEE (reference sequence). This CDR3 comprises 15 residues. Trimming cost V 0 bases and J 1 base; bases outside gene matches: 3. CDR3 amino acids: CASSLETGRNTEAFF. The CDR3 bases are TGTGCCAGCAGCTTGGAGACAGGGCGGAACACTGAAGCTTTCTTT.

The CDR3 sequence: CASSTPGETYEQYF. CDR3 coding DNA: TGTGCCAGTAGTACCCCGGGAGAAACCTACGAGCAGTACTTC. The chain employs TRBV19 and TRBJ2-7, with D possibly matching TRBD2 (6 bases). Per the germline V gene, CDR1 is LNHDA and CDR2 is SQIVND (reference sequence). CDR3 size: 14 residues. The V end was cut by 4 bases, the J end by 2 bases, with 12 bases between.

This chain uses TRBV10-3 with TRBJ1-1, with 11 bases matching TRBD1. V gave up 6 bases and J gave up 7 bases; unmatched junction bases: 7. This CDR3 comprises 14 residues. In germline, CDR1 is ENHRY, CDR2 SYGVKD. The CDR3 DNA follows: TGTGCCATCAGAAGGGGACAGGGGGAAGATGAAGCTTTCTTT. This sequence encodes CAIRRGQGEDEAFF.

CDR3 coding DNA: TGTGCCAGCAGCCCTCCCCTAGGGGGTGGCACCGGGGAGCTGTTTTTT. Its translation: CASSPPLGGGTGELFF. The chain uses TRBV7-3 and TRBJ2-2, with D maybe TRBD1 (6 bases). Germline CDR1 SGHTA, CDR2 FQGTGA. The CDR3 has 16 amino acids. Trimming took 5 bases from V and 4 from J, leaving 17 bases between them. Variable domain in full (rest from reference TRBV7-3 and TRBJ2-2): GAGVSQTPSNKVTEKGKYVELRCDPISGHTALYWYRQSLGQGPEFLIYFQGTGAADDSGLPNDRFFAVRPEGSVSTLKIQRTERGDSAVYLCASSPPLGGGTGELFFGEGSRLTVL.

The chain uses TRBV5-1 and TRBJ2-6; D unresolved. CDR1 is SGHRS, CDR2 YFSETQ, per germline. The CDR3 is 17 amino acids. V was cut by 0 bases and J by 0 bases, with 10 bases left in between. The CDR3 protein is CASSLDSSSSGANVLTF. In DNA, the CDR3 is TGCGCCAGCAGCTTGGACAGCTCGAGCTCTGGGGCCAACGTCCTGACTTTC.

The chain combines TRBV4-2 with TRBJ1-5, with D maybe TRBD1 (5 bases). V was pared by 1 base and J by 6 bases, with 10 bases between. This CDR3 is 14 amino acids long. Germline CDR1 is LGHNA and CDR2 is YNFKEQ. CDR3 DNA: TGTGCCAGCAGCCAAGGGGGGGACGTTCAGCCCCAGCATTTT. Protein product: CASSQGGDVQPQHF.

The genes are TRBV6-5 and TRBJ2-3, with 9 bases aligning to TRBD2. The CDR3 is 15 amino acids. The germline V gene has CDR1 MNHEY and CDR2 SVGAGI. V lost 8 bases and J lost 0; bases outside the gene matches: 6. The CDR3 nucleotides are TGTGCCAGCGCTGGCACTAGCGGGAGCACAGATACGCAGTATTTT. Its translation: CASAGTSGSTDTQYF.

This chain uses TRBV28 with TRBJ2-3; D not resolved. Germline V CDR1 and CDR2: MDHEN, SYDVKM. Trimming stripped 6 bases from V and 0 bases from J, with 7 bases between. The CDR3 is 13 residues long. The CDR3 coding sequence is TGTGCCAGCAGGGCCCCTAGCACAGATACGCAGTATTTT. Protein sequence: CASRAPSTDTQYF.

The V call is TRBV5-1, the J call TRBJ2-5; TRBD2 is a possible D gene (6 bases). The CDR3 spans 15 residues. Germline V lookup: CDR1 SGHRS, CDR2 YFSETQ. V gave up 0 bases and J gave up 5 bases, with 14 bases separating them. The CDR3 nucleotides are TGCGCCAGCAGCTTGGCTACGGGAGAGGCGGAGACCCAGTACTTC. As protein: CASSLATGEAETQYF.

The J gene is TRBJ2-7, the V gene TRBV19, with a weak D call TRBD1 (6 bases). The CDR3 sequence is 13 residues long. V lost 7 bases and J 0 bases, leaving 10 bases between the germline ends. Germline CDR1 LNHDA, CDR2 SQIVND (reference sequence). The CDR3 region has the DNA TGTGCCAGTACCCGGACAGACTCCTACGAGCAGTACTTC. This codes for CASTRTDSYEQYF.

The CDR3 loop reads CSGAPGQGSGDEQFF. CDR3 DNA sequence: TGCAGCGGCGCACCGGGACAGGGGTCAGGAGATGAGCAGTTCTTC. The chain has TRBV29-1 and TRBJ2-1, with TRBD1 matching 10 bases. Germline assignment: CDR1 SQVTM and CDR2 ANQGSEA. The CDR3 has 15 amino acids. V trimming: 7 bases; J trimming: 8 bases; junction bases outside the gene matches: 14.

CDR3 nucleotide sequence: TGTGCCAGCAGTTTATCTGGGGCCGGGGAGACCCAGTACTTC. Translating gives CASSLSGAGETQYF. The rearrangement links TRBV27 to TRBJ2-5, with D possibly TRBD1 on 5 matching bases. The CDR3 runs 14 residues. V lost 0 bases, J lost 5 bases, and 10 bases lay in between. Germline V gene lookup returns CDR1 MNHEY and CDR2 SMNVEV (reference sequence).

The V and J genes are TRBV6-5 and TRBJ2-7, with 7 bases matching TRBD1. The CDR3 covers 15 residues. The V segment lost 3 bases and the J segment 6 bases; nucleotides outside the gene matches: 11. Germline V gene sequence: CDR1 MNHEY, CDR2 SVGAGI. The CDR3 DNA follows: TGTGCCAGCAGTTATGCCCGGACAGGCCTTTCCGAGCAGTACTTC. Protein sequence: CASSYARTGLSEQYF.

The CDR3 nucleotides are TGTGCCAGCAGTCCCCGTGGGGGCAATGGGGAACAGTACTTC. Translation gives CASSPRGGNGEQYF. The V call is TRBV27, the J call TRBJ2-7, with TRBD1 as a possible D gene (6 bases). The CDR3 totals 14 residues. Trimming took 5 bases from V and 10 from J, leaving 21 bases between them. Per the germline V gene, CDR1 is MNHEY and CDR2 is SMNVEV (reference sequence).